A single sample gave rise to the 27 T cell receptor beta chains below, sequenced in a study of blood T cell repertoires in COVID-19. Profiling relied on immunoSEQ multiplex PCR, and the TCRdb table lists in-frame clones only, not all of them. The sample gives around 200,000 clones, approximately 85% of which show up once; roughly 3% is in the top ten. Sequencing was carried out using peripheral blood. Receptor source: a man between 60 and 75 years old with acute or convalescent COVID-19.

V gene TRBV2 combines with J gene TRBJ1-3; a weak D match, TRBD1 (5 bases). V lost 6 bases and J 0 bases, leaving 12 bases between the germline ends. The CDR3 covers 15 residues. Germline V lookup: CDR1 SNHLY, CDR2 FYNNEI. The chain's CDR3 is CASSRQGSSGNTIYF. CDR3 nucleotide sequence: TGTGCCAGCAGCCGGCAGGGCAGCTCTGGAAACACCATATATTTT.

The J gene is TRBJ2-2, the V gene TRBV28; no clear D. This CDR3 is built from 14 residues. The ends were cut back, 3 bases at V and 6 bases at J, with 11 bases in the middle. CDR1 is MDHEN and CDR2 is SYDVKM in the germline V gene. The CDR3 DNA follows: TGTGCCAGCAGTTTTGTTAGCCGGTCCGGGGAGCTGTTTTTT. Encoded protein: CASSFVSRSGELFF. Complete variable domain (other parts from reference TRBV28 and TRBJ2-2): DVKVTQSSRYLVKRTGEKVFLECVQDMDHENMFWYRQDPGLGLRLIYFSYDVKMKEKGDIPEGYSVSREKKERFSLILESASTNQTSMYLCASSFVSRSGELFFGEGSRLTVL.

The chain carries TRBV7-9 and TRBJ2-1; 14 bases align to TRBD2. The length of the CDR3 is 17 residues. Per germline, CDR1 SEHNR and CDR2 FQNEAQ (reference sequence). V lost 5 bases to trimming and J lost 0 bases; unmatched junction nucleotides: 3. CDR3 DNA: TGTGCCAGCAGCATTGGGACTAGCGGGAGCTCCTACAATGAGCAGTTCTTC. It specifies CASSIGTSGSSYNEQFF.

The chain combines TRBV5-1 with TRBJ1-1; 7 bases are a match to TRBD1. CDR3 length equals 12 residues. Germline V gene sequence: CDR1 SGHRS, CDR2 YFSETQ. The junction had 3 bases not matched to a gene; V was cut back by 5 bases and J by 5 bases. The CDR3 loop is CASSPDRTEAFF. As DNA, the CDR3 is TGCGCCAGCAGTCCGGACAGGACTGAAGCTTTCTTT.

V gene TRBV19 combines with J gene TRBJ1-5, with TRBD1 identical over 7 bases. Germline CDR1 is LNHDA and CDR2 is SQIVND (reference sequence). CDR3 length: 16 residues. Unmatched junction bases numbered 9, after V lost 1 base and J lost 6 bases. CDR3 in amino acids: CASSIVTPRGSQPQHF. The CDR3, as DNA: TGTGCCAGTAGTATAGTAACGCCCAGGGGGAGTCAGCCCCAGCATTTT.

The chain recombines TRBV28 with TRBJ1-4; TRBD1 matches 7 bases. CDR1 MDHEN and CDR2 SYDVKM come from the germline V gene. Trimming took 9 bases from V and 8 from J; bases not matched to a gene: 9. The CDR3 sequence is 13 residues long. The CDR3 DNA reads as TGTGCCAGTTCGAACAGGGGCAGGGAAAAACTGTTTTTT. Its protein is CASSNRGREKLFF.

The V and J genes are TRBV28 and TRBJ1-1; 7 nucleotides align to TRBD1. In germline, CDR1 is MDHEN, CDR2 SYDVKM. V dropped 2 bases and J dropped 0; count of bases not matched to a gene: 9. The CDR3 sequence is 17 residues long. The CDR3, as DNA: TGTGCCAGCAGTTTACCCCCCCCCACAGGGGTGAACACTGAAGCTTTCTTT. The encoded protein is CASSLPPPTGVNTEAFF.

The chain links TRBV2 to TRBJ2-5, with D hard to call. The CDR3 loop spans 16 amino acids. CDR1 is SNHLY, CDR2 FYNNEI, per germline. V was trimmed by 3 bases and J by 1 base, leaving 15 bases between them. CDR3 in amino acids: CASSERQQSFQETQYF. The CDR3 DNA is TGTGCCAGCAGTGAGAGACAACAGTCCTTCCAAGAGACCCAGTACTTC. Full variable domain (rest looked up from reference TRBV2 and TRBJ2-5): EPEVTQTPSHQVTQMGQEVILRCVPISNHLYFYWYRQILGQKVEFLVSFYNNEISEKSEIFDDQFSVERPDGSNFTLKIRSTKLEDSAMYFCASSERQQSFQETQYFGPGTRLLVL.

The chain recombines TRBV5-4 with TRBJ1-5; TRBD1 is a possible D gene (6 bases). Germline V gene lookup returns CDR1 SGHNT and CDR2 YYREEE (reference sequence). CDR3 length: 15 residues. V was clipped by 4 bases and J by 11 bases, with 22 bases between them. The CDR3 protein is CASSVSGGSSHAQHF. The CDR3 DNA is TGTGCCAGCAGCGTGTCGGGGGGCTCATCACACGCCCAGCATTTT.

The J gene is TRBJ2-5, the V gene TRBV7-8, with D possibly matching TRBD1 (6 bases). Germline assignment: CDR1 SGHVS and CDR2 FQNEAQ. This CDR3 spans 14 amino acids. V dropped 2 bases and J dropped 5 bases, with 12 bases sitting between them. CDR3 amino acids: CASSLTQGLETQYF. Here the CDR3 DNA reads TGTGCCAGCAGCTTAACCCAGGGGCTGGAGACCCAGTACTTC.

The gene calls are TRBV7-9 and TRBJ1-3; no reliable D call. Germline V gene lookup returns CDR1 SEHNR and CDR2 FQNEAQ (reference sequence). Trimming took 0 bases from V and 0 from J, leaving 3 bases between them. CDR3 length: 14 residues. The CDR3 DNA follows: TGTGCCAGCAGCTTAGCCAGCTCTGGAAACACCATATATTTT. It encodes CASSLASSGNTIYF.

The chain carries TRBV4-1 and TRBJ2-3; D might be TRBD2 (6 bases). CDR3 length: 14 residues. Trimming cost V 1 base and J 5 bases, with 10 bases left between them. Germline V gene data show CDR1 as MGHRA and CDR2 as YSYEKL. The CDR3 region is CASSQGREVDTQYF. The DNA for the CDR3 is TGCGCCAGCAGCCAAGGCAGGGAGGTAGATACGCAGTATTTT.

The chain combines TRBV6-6 with TRBJ1-3; TRBD1 aligns across 8 bases. Germline loops: CDR1 MNHNY, CDR2 SVGAGI (reference sequence). CDR3 length: 16 residues. V shed 5 bases and J 1 base; nucleotides not matched to a gene: 7. The CDR3 loop is CASSKMTGVSGNTIYF. As DNA, the CDR3 is TGTGCCAGCAGTAAAATGACAGGGGTATCTGGAAACACCATATATTTT.

The rearrangement links TRBV5-1 to TRBJ2-3, with D hard to call. CDR1 is SGHRS, CDR2 YFSETQ, per germline. The germline V and J ends were trimmed by 0 bases and 2 bases, with 10 bases remaining between them. This CDR3 has 15 amino acids. The CDR3 loop reads CASSLGAGTTDTQYF. The CDR3 nucleotides are TGCGCCAGCAGCTTGGGTGCAGGAACCACAGATACGCAGTATTTT.

The chain combines TRBV10-3 with TRBJ2-7, with 9 bases matching TRBD1. The V gene's germline CDR1 is ENHRY and CDR2 SYGVKD. With V trimmed by 5 bases and J by 2 bases, 7 bases remained unmatched. The CDR3 consists of 15 residues. This CDR3 reads CAISLDRGTTYEQYF. In DNA form, the CDR3 reads TGTGCCATCAGTTTGGACAGGGGCACAACCTACGAGCAGTACTTC.

This chain uses TRBV6-5 with TRBJ1-5; the D is unclear. This CDR3 is built from 14 residues. Trimming took off 0 bases at V and 6 bases at J, with 9 bases between the two ends. The V gene's germline CDR1 is MNHEY and CDR2 SVGAGI. The DNA for the CDR3 is TGTGCCAGCAGTTACTCAATTGCGGGTCAGCCCCAGCATTTT. This encodes CASSYSIAGQPQHF.

The J gene is TRBJ2-6, the V gene TRBV10-3; tentatively, D is TRBD1 (6 bases). V lost 9 bases and J 2 bases, leaving 14 bases between the germline ends. Germline V CDR1 and CDR2: ENHRY, SYGVKD. The CDR3 totals 15 residues. CDR3 sequence (DNA): TGTGCCATTTTGCCAGGGGTCCCTGGGGCCAACGTCCTGACTTTC. This codes for CAILPGVPGANVLTF.

The J gene is TRBJ1-2, the V gene TRBV27; D remains ambiguous. CDR1 and CDR2 (germline): MNHEY, SMNVEV (reference sequence). Trimming took off 6 bases at V and 8 bases at J, with 10 bases between the two ends. CDR3 length equals 11 residues. The CDR3 reads CASRFRGGYTF. CDR3 DNA sequence: TGTGCCAGCAGATTCAGAGGAGGCTACACCTTC.

This clone was counted only a few times. The chain links TRBV6-5 to TRBJ1-2; no definite D call. Germline lookup yields CDR1 MNHEY and CDR2 SVGAGI. This CDR3 comprises 15 residues. The V and J ends lost 6 bases and 6 bases respectively, with 20 bases between them. The CDR3 loop is CASRPRHQALHGYTF. In nucleotides, the CDR3 is TGTGCCAGCAGACCGAGACATCAGGCTCTCCATGGCTACACCTTC.

CDR3 in amino acids: CATSDGSSGRNEQFF. The DNA of the CDR3 is TGTGCCACCAGTGATGGGTCTAGCGGGAGAAATGAGCAGTTCTTC. V gene TRBV24-1 combines with J gene TRBJ2-1; TRBD2 agrees at 10 bases. CDR3 size: 15 residues. V trimming: 3 bases; J trimming: 7 bases; junction bases outside the gene matches: 5. The V gene's germline CDR1 is KGHDR and CDR2 SFDVKD.

The rearrangement links TRBV29-1 to TRBJ2-2, with TRBD2 identical over 10 bases. CDR3 length equals 16 residues. Germline CDR1 reads SQVTM; CDR2 reads ANQGSEA. Trimming cost V 7 bases and J 0 bases; bases outside gene matches: 8. This chain's CDR3 is CSGGTSAKTNTGELFF. CDR3 bases: TGCAGCGGGGGGACTAGCGCCAAAACGAACACCGGGGAGCTGTTTTTT.

The chain joins TRBV6-5 to TRBJ2-7; 10 nucleotides match TRBD1. Trimming removed 6 bases from V and 6 bases from J; junction bases left unmatched: 2. Germline CDR1 is MNHEY and CDR2 is SVGAGI. The CDR3 is 12 amino acids. CDR3 sequence: CASRRTGGEQYF. The CDR3 coding sequence is TGTGCCAGCAGACGGACAGGGGGCGAGCAGTACTTC.

V and J are TRBV6-5 and TRBJ2-2; tentative D call: TRBD2 (7 bases). Trimming stripped 2 bases from V and 4 bases from J, with 11 bases between. Germline V CDR1 and CDR2: MNHEY, SVGAGI. The CDR3 extends over 15 amino acids. The CDR3 is CASSYGGAGTGELFF. The CDR3 DNA follows: TGTGCCAGCAGTTACGGGGGGGCCGGCACCGGGGAGCTGTTTTTT.

In its sample, this clone was seen once. The chain links TRBV4-3 to TRBJ2-3, with 8 bases identical to TRBD1. The CDR3 length is 16 residues. Trimming at V came to 4 bases and at J to 4 bases, leaving 10 bases not matched to a gene. Germline V gene lookup returns CDR1 LGHNA and CDR2 YSLEER. CDR3 nucleotides: TGCGCCAGCAGCCCGACGACAGGGGAGGTTGCAGATACGCAGTATTTT. It is translated as CASSPTTGEVADTQYF.

J is TRBJ1-2 and V is TRBV9; 7 bases map to TRBD1. The CDR3 has 14 residues. The V and J ends lost 3 bases and 1 base, in that order; junction bases with no gene match: 3. Per germline, CDR1 SGDLS and CDR2 YYNGEE. Here the CDR3 reads CASSEDRINYGYTF. The CDR3 DNA reads as TGTGCCAGCAGCGAGGACAGGATTAACTATGGCTACACCTTC. The variable domain in full, with the rest retrieved from reference TRBV9 and TRBJ1-2, is DSGVTQTPKHLITATGQRVTLRCSPRSGDLSVYWYQQSLDQGLQFLIQYYNGEERAKGNILERFSAQQFPDLHSELNLSSLELGDSALYFCASSEDRINYGYTFGSGTRLTVV.

The chain uses TRBV29-1 and TRBJ2-7; TRBD1 matches at 9 bases. CDR1 SQVTM and CDR2 ANQGSEA come from the germline V gene. V shed 3 bases and J 4 bases; nucleotides not matched to a gene: 10. CDR3 length equals 15 residues. The CDR3 protein is CSVESPGQGLYEQYF. The CDR3 region has the DNA TGCAGCGTTGAGTCACCGGGACAGGGTCTGTACGAGCAGTACTTC.

The chain links TRBV6-5 to TRBJ1-2; 10 bases map to TRBD1. The germline CDR1 and CDR2 sequences are MNHEY and SVGAGI. The CDR3 contains 14 residues. With 6 bases clipped from V and 1 base from J, the junction kept 2 bases outside the gene matches. This chain's CDR3 is CASRRDRGNYGYTF. The CDR3 DNA sequence: TGTGCCAGCAGGCGGGACAGGGGTAACTATGGCTACACCTTC.